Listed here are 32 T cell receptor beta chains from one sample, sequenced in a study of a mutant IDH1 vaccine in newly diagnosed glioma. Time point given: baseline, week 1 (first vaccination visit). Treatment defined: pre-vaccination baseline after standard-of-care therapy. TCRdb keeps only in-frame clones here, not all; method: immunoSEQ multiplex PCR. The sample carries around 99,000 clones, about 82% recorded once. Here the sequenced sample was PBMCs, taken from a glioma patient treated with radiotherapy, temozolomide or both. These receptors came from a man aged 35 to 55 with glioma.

The CDR3 DNA reads TGTGCCAGCAGTTTGGACAGTAAAGGTGATACGCAGTATTTT. This gives the protein CASSLDSKGDTQYF. The chain uses TRBV6-6 and TRBJ2-3; weak D call: TRBD1 (6 bases). V lost 4 bases and J 6 bases, leaving 14 bases between the germline ends. From germline, CDR1 is MNHNY and CDR2 SVGAGI (reference sequence). The CDR3 spans 14 residues.

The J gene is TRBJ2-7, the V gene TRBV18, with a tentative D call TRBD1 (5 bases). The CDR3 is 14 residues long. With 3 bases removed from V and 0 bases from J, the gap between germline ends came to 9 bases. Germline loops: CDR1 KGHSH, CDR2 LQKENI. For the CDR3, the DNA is TGTGCCAGCTCACCGGCGACAGCCTCCTACGAGCAGTACTTC. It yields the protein CASSPATASYEQYF. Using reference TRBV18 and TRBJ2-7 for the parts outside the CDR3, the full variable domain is NAGVMQNPRHLVRRRGQEARLRCSPMKGHSHVYWYRQLPEEGLKFMVYLQKENIIDESGMPKERFSAEFPKEGPSILRIQQVVRGDSAAYFCASSPATASYEQYFGPGTRLTVT.

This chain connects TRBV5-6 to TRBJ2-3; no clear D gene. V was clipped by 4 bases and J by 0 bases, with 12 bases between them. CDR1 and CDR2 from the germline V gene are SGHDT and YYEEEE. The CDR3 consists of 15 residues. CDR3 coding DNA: TGTGCCAGCAGCGACCCGGGCCCTAGCACAGATACGCAGTATTTT. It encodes CASSDPGPSTDTQYF.

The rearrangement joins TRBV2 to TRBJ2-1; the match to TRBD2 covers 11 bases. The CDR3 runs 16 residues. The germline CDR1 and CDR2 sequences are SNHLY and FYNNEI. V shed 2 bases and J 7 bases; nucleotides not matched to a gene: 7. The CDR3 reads CASSELAGGQRNEQFF. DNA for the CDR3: TGTGCCAGCAGTGAATTAGCGGGAGGGCAAAGGAATGAGCAGTTCTTC.

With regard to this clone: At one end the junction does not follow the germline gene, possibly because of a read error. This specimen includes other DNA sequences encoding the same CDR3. The CDR3 spells CASSLAERQGIEQYF. The CDR3 nucleotides read TGTGCCAGTAGCTTAGCGGAAAGACAGGGTATCGAGCAGTACTTC. The chain couples TRBV7-2 to TRBJ2-7; D might be TRBD1 (7 bases). This CDR3 has 15 residues. Germline V gene sequence: CDR1 SGHTA, CDR2 FQGNSA.

In nucleotides, the CDR3 is TGTGCCAGCAGCCCCAGACCCGACGGTACGCAGTATTTT. This sequence encodes CASSPRPDGTQYF. The rearrangement links TRBV13 to TRBJ2-3; D call uncertain. Germline CDR1 PRHDT, CDR2 FYEKMQ (reference sequence). CDR3 length: 13 residues. V gave up 5 bases and J gave up 8 bases, with 14 bases separating them. Complete variable domain (other parts from reference TRBV13 and TRBJ2-3): AAGVIQSPRHLIKEKRETATLKCYPIPRHDTVYWYQQGPGQDPQFLISFYEKMQSDKGSIPDRFSAQQFSDYHSELNMSSLELGDSALYFCASSPRPDGTQYFGPGTRLTVL.

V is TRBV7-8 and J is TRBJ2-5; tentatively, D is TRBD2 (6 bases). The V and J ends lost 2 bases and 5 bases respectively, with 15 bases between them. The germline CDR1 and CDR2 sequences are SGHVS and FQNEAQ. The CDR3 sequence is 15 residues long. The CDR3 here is CASSLLRGRRETQYF. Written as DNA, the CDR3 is TGTGCCAGCAGCTTACTACGGGGGAGAAGGGAGACCCAGTACTTC.

For the CDR3, the DNA is TGTGCCAGCAGCCAAGTAGGGGGGGACTTTTACAATGAGCAGTTCTTC. This translates into CASSQVGGDFYNEQFF. V usage is TRBV4-2 and J usage is TRBJ2-1; D is perhaps TRBD2 (7 bases). The CDR3 length is 16 residues. Between the trimmed V and J ends, which lost 1 base and 4 bases, there was a span of 14 bases. The germline V gene has CDR1 LGHNA and CDR2 YNFKEQ.

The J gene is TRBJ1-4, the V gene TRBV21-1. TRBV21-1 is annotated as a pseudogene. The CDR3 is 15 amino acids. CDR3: CASSKAWTVNEKLFF. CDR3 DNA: TGTGCCAGCAGCAAAGCTTGGACGGTTAATGAAAAACTGTTTTTT.

CDR3 nucleotide sequence: TGTGCCAGTGGACAGGGAGTAGCCTCTGGGGCCAACGTCCTGACTTTC. This gives the protein CASGQGVASGANVLTF. This chain connects TRBV19 to TRBJ2-6, with TRBD1 matching 8 bases. CDR3 length: 16 amino acids. Unmatched junction bases numbered 6, after V lost 8 bases and J lost 0 bases. The germline CDR1 and CDR2 sequences are LNHDA and SQIVND (reference sequence).

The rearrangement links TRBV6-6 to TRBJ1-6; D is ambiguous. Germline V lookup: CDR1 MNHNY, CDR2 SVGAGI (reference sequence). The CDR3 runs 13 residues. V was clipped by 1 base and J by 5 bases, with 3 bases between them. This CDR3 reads CASSYWDNSPLHF. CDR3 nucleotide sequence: TGTGCCAGCAGTTACTGGGATAATTCACCCCTCCACTTT.

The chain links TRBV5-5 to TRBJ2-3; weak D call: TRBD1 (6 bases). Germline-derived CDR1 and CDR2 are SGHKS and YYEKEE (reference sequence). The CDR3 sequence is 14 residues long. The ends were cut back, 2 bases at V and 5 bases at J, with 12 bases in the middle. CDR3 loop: CASSLAGEGDTQYF. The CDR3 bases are TGTGCCAGCAGCTTAGCAGGGGAAGGAGATACGCAGTATTTT.

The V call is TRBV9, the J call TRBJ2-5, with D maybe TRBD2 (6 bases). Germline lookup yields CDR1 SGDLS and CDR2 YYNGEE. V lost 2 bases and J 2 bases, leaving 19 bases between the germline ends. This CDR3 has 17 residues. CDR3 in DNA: TGTGCCAGCAGCGTTTGGACGGCCAGTAGCGGTCAAGAGACCCAGTACTTC. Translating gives CASSVWTASSGQETQYF.

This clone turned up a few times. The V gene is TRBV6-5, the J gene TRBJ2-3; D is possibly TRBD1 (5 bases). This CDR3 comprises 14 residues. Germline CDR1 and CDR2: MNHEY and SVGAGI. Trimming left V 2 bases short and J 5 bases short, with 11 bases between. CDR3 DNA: TGTGCCAGCAGTTACAGGGGTACGGAAGATACGCAGTATTTT. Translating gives CASSYRGTEDTQYF.

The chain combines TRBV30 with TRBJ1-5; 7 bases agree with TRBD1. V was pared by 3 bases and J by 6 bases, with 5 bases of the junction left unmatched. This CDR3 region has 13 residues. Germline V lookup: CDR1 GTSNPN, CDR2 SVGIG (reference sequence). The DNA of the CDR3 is TGTGCCTGGAGGGGTTCAGGGGGTCAGCCCCAGCATTTT. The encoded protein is CAWRGSGGQPQHF.

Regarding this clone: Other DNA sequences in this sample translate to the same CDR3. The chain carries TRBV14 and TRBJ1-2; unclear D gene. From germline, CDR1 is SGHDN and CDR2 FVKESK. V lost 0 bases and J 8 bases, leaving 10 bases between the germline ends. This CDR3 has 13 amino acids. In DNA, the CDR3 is TGTGCCAGCAGCCAAGATCTCGAAGGGGGCTACACCTTC. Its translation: CASSQDLEGGYTF.

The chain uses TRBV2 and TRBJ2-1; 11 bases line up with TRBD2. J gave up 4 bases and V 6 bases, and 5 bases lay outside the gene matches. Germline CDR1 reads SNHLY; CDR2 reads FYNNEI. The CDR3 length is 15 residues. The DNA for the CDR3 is TGTGCCAGCAGCGTTAGCGGGGGGGAATACAATGAGCAGTTCTTC. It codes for CASSVSGGEYNEQFF.

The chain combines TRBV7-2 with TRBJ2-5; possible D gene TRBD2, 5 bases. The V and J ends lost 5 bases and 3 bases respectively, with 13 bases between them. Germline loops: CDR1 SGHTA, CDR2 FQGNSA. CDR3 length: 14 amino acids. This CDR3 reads CASSPPTRKETQYF. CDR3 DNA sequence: TGTGCCAGCAGCCCCCCCACTAGGAAAGAGACCCAGTACTTC.

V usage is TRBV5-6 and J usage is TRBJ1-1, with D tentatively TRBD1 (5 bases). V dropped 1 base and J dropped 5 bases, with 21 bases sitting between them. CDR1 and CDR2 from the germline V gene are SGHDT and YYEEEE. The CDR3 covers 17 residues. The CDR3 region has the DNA TGTGCCAGCAGCTTGTTATTATCGCGGCAGGGTGGGACTGAAGCTTTCTTT. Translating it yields CASSLLLSRQGGTEAFF.

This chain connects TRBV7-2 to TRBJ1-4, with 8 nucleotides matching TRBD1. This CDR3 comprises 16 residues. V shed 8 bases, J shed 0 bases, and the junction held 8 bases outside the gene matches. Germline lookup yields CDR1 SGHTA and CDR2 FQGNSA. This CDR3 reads CASGRGRIATNEKLFF. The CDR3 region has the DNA TGTGCCAGCGGCAGGGGGCGGATTGCAACTAATGAAAAACTGTTTTTT. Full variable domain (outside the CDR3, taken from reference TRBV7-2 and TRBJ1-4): GAGVSQSPSNKVTEKGKDVELRCDPISGHTALYWYRQSLGQGLEFLIYFQGNSAPDKSGLPSDRFSAERTGGSVSTLTIQRTQQEDSAVYLCASGRGRIATNEKLFFGSGTQLSVL.

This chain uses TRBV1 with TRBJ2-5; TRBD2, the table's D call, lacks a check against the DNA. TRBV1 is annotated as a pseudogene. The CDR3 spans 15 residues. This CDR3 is CTSSQGGGAEETQYF. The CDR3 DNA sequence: TGCACCAGCAGCCAAGGCGGGGGGGCCGAAGAGACCCAGTACTTC.

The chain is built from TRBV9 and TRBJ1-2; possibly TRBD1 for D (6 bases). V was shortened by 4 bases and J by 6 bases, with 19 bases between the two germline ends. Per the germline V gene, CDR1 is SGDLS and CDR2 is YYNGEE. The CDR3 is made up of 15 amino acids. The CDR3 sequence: CASSLGQPPTDGYTF. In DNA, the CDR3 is TGTGCCAGCAGCCTAGGACAGCCGCCCACTGATGGCTACACCTTC.

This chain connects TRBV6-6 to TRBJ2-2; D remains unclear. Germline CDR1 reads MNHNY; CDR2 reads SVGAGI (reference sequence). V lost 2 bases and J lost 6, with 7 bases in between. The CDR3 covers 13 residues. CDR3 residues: CASSYVTAGELFF. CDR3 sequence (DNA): TGTGCCAGCAGTTACGTTACCGCCGGGGAGCTGTTTTTT.

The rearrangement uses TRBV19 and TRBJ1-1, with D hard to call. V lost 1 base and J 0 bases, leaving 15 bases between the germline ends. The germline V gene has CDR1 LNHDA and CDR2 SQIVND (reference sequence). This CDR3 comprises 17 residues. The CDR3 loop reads CASSIVLRPDMNTEAFF. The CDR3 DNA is TGTGCCAGTAGTATAGTTCTCAGGCCTGATATGAACACTGAAGCTTTCTTT.

In nucleotides, the CDR3 is TGTGCCAGCAGCTTCCCCGGGGTAGAAGGTACGCAGTATTTT. This translates into CASSFPGVEGTQYF. V is TRBV5-4 and J is TRBJ2-3, with D perhaps matching TRBD2 (5 bases). Germline values: CDR1 SGHNT, CDR2 YYREEE (reference sequence). CDR3 size: 14 residues. Trimming pared 2 bases from V and 8 bases from J, leaving 15 bases between.

The CDR3: CASSLERGFGEADTQYF. The CDR3 nucleotides read TGTGCCAGCAGCCTAGAGCGGGGCTTTGGGGAAGCAGATACGCAGTATTTT. The gene calls are TRBV7-2 and TRBJ2-3; 7 bases are shared with TRBD2. The CDR3 has 17 amino acids. Germline V CDR1 and CDR2: SGHTA, FQGNSA. J lost 4 bases, V lost 5 bases, and 15 bases had no gene match.

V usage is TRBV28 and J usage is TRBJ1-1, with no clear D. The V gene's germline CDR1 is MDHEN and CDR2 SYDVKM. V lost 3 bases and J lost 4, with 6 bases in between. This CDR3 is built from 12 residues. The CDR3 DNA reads TGTGCCAGCAGTTTCGGCGGCACTGAAGCTTTCTTT. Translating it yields CASSFGGTEAFF.

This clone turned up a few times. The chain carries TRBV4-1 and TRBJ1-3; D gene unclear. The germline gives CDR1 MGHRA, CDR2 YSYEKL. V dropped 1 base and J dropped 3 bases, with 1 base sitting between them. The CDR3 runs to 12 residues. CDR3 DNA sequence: TGCGCCAGCAGCCAAGTTGGAAACACCATATATTTT. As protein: CASSQVGNTIYF.

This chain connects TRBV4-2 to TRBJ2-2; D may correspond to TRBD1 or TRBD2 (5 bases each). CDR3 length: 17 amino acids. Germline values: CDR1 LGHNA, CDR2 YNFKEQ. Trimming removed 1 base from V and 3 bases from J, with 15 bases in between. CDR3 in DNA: TGTGCCAGCAGCCAAGTAGTGAGAGGGGCCTACACCGGGGAGCTGTTTTTT. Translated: CASSQVVRGAYTGELFF.

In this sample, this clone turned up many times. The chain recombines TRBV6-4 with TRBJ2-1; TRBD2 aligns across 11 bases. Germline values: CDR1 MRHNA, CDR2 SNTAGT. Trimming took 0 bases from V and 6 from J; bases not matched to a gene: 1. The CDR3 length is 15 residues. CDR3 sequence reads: CASSDSSGGANEQFF. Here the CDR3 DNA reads TGTGCCAGCAGTGACTCTAGCGGGGGGGCCAATGAGCAGTTCTTC.

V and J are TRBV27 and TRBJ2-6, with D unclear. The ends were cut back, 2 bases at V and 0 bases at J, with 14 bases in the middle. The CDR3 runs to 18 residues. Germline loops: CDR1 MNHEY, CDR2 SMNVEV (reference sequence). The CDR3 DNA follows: TGTGCCAGCAGTTTAAACCCCTGGGGAAGCTCTGGGGCCAACGTCCTGACTTTC. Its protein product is CASSLNPWGSSGANVLTF.

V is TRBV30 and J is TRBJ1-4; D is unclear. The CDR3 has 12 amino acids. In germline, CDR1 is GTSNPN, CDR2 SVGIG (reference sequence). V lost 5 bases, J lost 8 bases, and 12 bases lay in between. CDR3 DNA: TGTGCCTGGGGGCGGGTGGGGGAAAAACTGTTTTTT. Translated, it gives CAWGRVGEKLFF.